The 2 T cell receptor beta chains below all came from one sample that was sequenced in a study of beta chain features in type 1 diabetes. The study reverse transcribed the entire isolated RNA, so it sequenced expressed TCRB transcripts. Repertoires were generated with immunoSEQ multiplex PCR, while TCRdb's copy carries only in-frame clones and drops some. Found here are 130,000 to 150,000 clones, over 9.5% of them singletons; the top ten hold roughly 1.3%. Material for sequencing was naive CD4+ T cells from blood. These receptors were obtained from a young man in good health.

A few counts support this clone. The V call is TRBV7-9, the J call TRBJ2-3, with 13 nucleotides matching TRBD2. Germline V lookup: CDR1 SEHNR, CDR2 FQNEAQ (reference sequence). CDR3 length: 18 amino acids. V gave up 5 bases and J gave up 4 bases; unmatched junction bases: 12. In nucleotides, the CDR3 is TGTGCCAGCAGCCCCATGATCACTAGCGGGGGGGCCGCAGATACGCAGTATTTT. This encodes CASSPMITSGGAADTQYF.

The gene calls are TRBV4-2 and TRBJ1-2; TRBD1 matches 7 bases. Looked up from germline, CDR1 is LGHNA and CDR2 is YNFKEQ. This CDR3 is built from 15 residues. J was trimmed by 1 base and V by 1 base; bases with no gene match: 3. The CDR3 DNA is TGTGCCAGCAGCCAAGTGGGGACAGATAACTATGGCTACACCTTC. Translated, it gives CASSQVGTDNYGYTF.